One sample yielded the 15 T cell receptor beta chains listed below, sequenced in a study of blood T cell repertoires in COVID-19. The table came from immunoSEQ multiplex PCR; TCRdb's copy has only in-frame clones and leaves some out. The table has around 260,000 clones, about nine tenths seen once; the top ten hold 0.95% to 1.3%. Sequenced input: PBMCs or T cells enriched from blood (not recorded which). The receptors here all came from a woman aged 25-40 years who had recovered from COVID-19.

This chain connects TRBV6-5 to TRBJ1-5; D may be TRBD1 (5 bases). Between the trimmed V and J ends, which lost 7 bases and 5 bases, there was a span of 18 bases. The CDR3 extends over 15 amino acids. CDR1 is MNHEY and CDR2 is SVGAGI in the germline V gene. The CDR3 DNA sequence: TGTGCCAGCACTGGGGCGGAGTCGTCTTATCAGCCCCAGCATTTT. As protein: CASTGAESSYQPQHF.

This clone was counted a single time. The chain uses TRBV7-9 and TRBJ2-5, with D possibly TRBD1 on 5 matching bases. Trimming left V 0 bases short and J 2 bases short, with 13 bases between. The length of the CDR3 is 16 residues. Germline V gives CDR1 SEHNR, CDR2 FQNEAQ (reference sequence). CDR3 in DNA: TGTGCCAGCAGCTTAGCGCGGCAGGGTCGACAAGAGACCCAGTACTTC. This codes for CASSLARQGRQETQYF. Full variable domain (remainder filled in from reference TRBV7-9 and TRBJ2-5): DTGVSQNPRHKITKRGQNVTFRCDPISEHNRLYWYRQTLGQGPEFLTYFQNEAQLEKSRLLSDRFSAERPKGSFSTLEIQRTEQGDSAMYLCASSLARQGRQETQYFGPGTRLLVL.

The genes are TRBV7-9 and TRBJ1-4; 8 nucleotides agree with TRBD1. The V gene's germline CDR1 is SEHNR and CDR2 FQNEAQ (reference sequence). The CDR3 contains 18 residues. V trimming: 5 bases; J trimming: 6 bases; junction bases outside the gene matches: 17. CDR3 DNA: TGTGCCAGCAGCACTCACCCGGGACAGGCCCTGCAAGATGAAAAACTGTTTTTT. Amino acid sequence: CASSTHPGQALQDEKLFF.

The chain combines TRBV7-9 with TRBJ1-2, with D hard to call. This CDR3 spans 13 amino acids. V was trimmed by 4 bases and J by 11 bases, leaving 17 bases between them. Germline V lookup: CDR1 SEHNR, CDR2 FQNEAQ (reference sequence). CDR3 DNA sequence: TGTGCCAGCAGCTCCGTACCCTCGGGTGGGTACACCTTC. The encoded protein is CASSSVPSGGYTF.

The chain has TRBV7-8 and TRBJ2-1; 14 bases agree with TRBD2. Germline loops: CDR1 SGHVS, CDR2 FQNEAQ. CDR3 length: 15 amino acids. Germline trimming cut 4 bases from V and 7 bases from J; bases unmatched to any gene: 3. The CDR3, as DNA: TGTGCCAGCAGCTCCGGGACTAGCGGGAGAAATGAGCAGTTCTTC. This gives the protein CASSSGTSGRNEQFF.

CDR3 in DNA: TGTGCCATCAGTGACTCTGGACAGGGGATAAGGCAGCCCCAGCATTTT. Translating it yields CAISDSGQGIRQPQHF. The rearrangement uses TRBV10-3 and TRBJ1-5, with TRBD1 matching 9 bases. This CDR3 is 16 amino acids long. V dropped 3 bases and J dropped 7; count of bases not matched to a gene: 10. Germline V gene data show CDR1 as ENHRY and CDR2 as SYGVKD.

This chain uses TRBV19 with TRBJ2-7; 10 positions match TRBD2. Germline CDR1 reads LNHDA; CDR2 reads SQIVND (reference sequence). After removal of 1 base from V and 6 bases from J, the junction contained 6 bases not matched to a gene. The CDR3 is made up of 15 amino acids. The CDR3 nucleotides are TGTGCCAGTAGTATAGGAGTAGCGGGAGGACGCGAGCAGTACTTC. Translated: CASSIGVAGGREQYF.

This clone occurred once. The CDR3 DNA reads as TGTGCCAGCAGCTTTTCCCCGGGACAGGGGAACACTGAAGCTTTCTTT. Its protein product is CASSFSPGQGNTEAFF. The chain joins TRBV13 to TRBJ1-1; 9 bases map to TRBD1. Trimming cost V 3 bases and J 1 base; bases outside gene matches: 6. Germline V gene data show CDR1 as PRHDT and CDR2 as FYEKMQ (reference sequence). CDR3 length: 16 amino acids.

The chain carries TRBV9 and TRBJ1-3, with 7 bases identical to TRBD1. The CDR3 runs 16 residues. Trimming cost V 4 bases and J 3 bases; bases outside gene matches: 10. CDR1 and CDR2 (germline): SGDLS, YYNGEE. The DNA of the CDR3 is TGTGCCAGCAGCCAACCAACCGACAGGGTTGGAAACACCATATATTTT. It codes for CASSQPTDRVGNTIYF.

The rearrangement joins TRBV6-2 or TRBV6-3 to TRBJ2-5, with 11 bases matching TRBD2. This CDR3 has 15 amino acids. Germline V lookup: CDR1 MNHEY, CDR2 SVGEGT. Unmatched junction bases numbered 3, after V lost 4 bases and J lost 2 bases. The CDR3 region is CASSSTSGAQETQYF. The CDR3 nucleotides are TGTGCCAGCAGTTCGACTAGCGGGGCACAAGAGACCCAGTACTTC.

V is TRBV19 and J is TRBJ1-5; 7 positions agree with TRBD1. Germline CDR1 is LNHDA and CDR2 is SQIVND (reference sequence). The CDR3 is 12 amino acids. V was pared by 9 bases and J by 5 bases, with 4 bases of the junction left unmatched. The CDR3: CASQDRDQPQHF. In DNA form, the CDR3 reads TGTGCCAGCCAAGACAGGGATCAGCCCCAGCATTTT.

This chain uses TRBV19 with TRBJ1-2; TRBD1 matches 7 bases. The V and J ends lost 6 bases and 3 bases, in that order; junction bases with no gene match: 13. The CDR3 runs to 16 residues. Germline V gene lookup returns CDR1 LNHDA and CDR2 SQIVND (reference sequence). The CDR3 coding sequence is TGTGCCAGTAGAGCGCGCTTAGGGGGCAGGTACTATGGCTACACCTTC. It is translated as CASRARLGGRYYGYTF.

This clone was seen a single time. The chain joins TRBV5-4 to TRBJ2-3; D remains unclear. The germline gives CDR1 SGHNT, CDR2 YYREEE (reference sequence). V lost 2 bases and J lost 2, with 15 bases in between. CDR3 size: 16 residues. The CDR3 loop reads CASSFGGSLTTDTQYF. CDR3 in DNA: TGTGCCAGCAGCTTTGGCGGCAGTCTTACCACAGATACGCAGTATTTT.

This clone came up a few times. V gene TRBV18 combines with J gene TRBJ1-1; tentatively, D is TRBD1 (6 bases). The CDR3 has 15 amino acids. The V gene lost 2 bases and the J gene lost 2 bases, with 12 bases spanning the gap. Germline-derived CDR1 and CDR2 are KGHSH and LQKENI. The CDR3 reads CASSPKDRENTEAFF. CDR3 sequence (DNA): TGTGCCAGCTCACCAAAGGACAGAGAAAACACTGAAGCTTTCTTT. The full variable domain, with the rest looked up from reference TRBV18 and TRBJ1-1, is NAGVMQNPRHLVRRRGQEARLRCSPMKGHSHVYWYRQLPEEGLKFMVYLQKENIIDESGMPKERFSAEFPKEGPSILRIQQVVRGDSAAYFCASSPKDRENTEAFFGQGTRLTVV.

The chain joins TRBV5-5 to TRBJ2-7, with 8 bases aligning to TRBD1. The CDR3 is made up of 14 amino acids. Losses at the gene ends were 4 bases for V and 0 bases for J; bases not matched to a gene: 3. Germline V gene data show CDR1 as SGHKS and CDR2 as YYEKEE (reference sequence). The CDR3 region has the DNA TGTGCCAGCAGCCCGACAGGGGTCTCCTACGAGCAGTACTTC. Its protein product is CASSPTGVSYEQYF.